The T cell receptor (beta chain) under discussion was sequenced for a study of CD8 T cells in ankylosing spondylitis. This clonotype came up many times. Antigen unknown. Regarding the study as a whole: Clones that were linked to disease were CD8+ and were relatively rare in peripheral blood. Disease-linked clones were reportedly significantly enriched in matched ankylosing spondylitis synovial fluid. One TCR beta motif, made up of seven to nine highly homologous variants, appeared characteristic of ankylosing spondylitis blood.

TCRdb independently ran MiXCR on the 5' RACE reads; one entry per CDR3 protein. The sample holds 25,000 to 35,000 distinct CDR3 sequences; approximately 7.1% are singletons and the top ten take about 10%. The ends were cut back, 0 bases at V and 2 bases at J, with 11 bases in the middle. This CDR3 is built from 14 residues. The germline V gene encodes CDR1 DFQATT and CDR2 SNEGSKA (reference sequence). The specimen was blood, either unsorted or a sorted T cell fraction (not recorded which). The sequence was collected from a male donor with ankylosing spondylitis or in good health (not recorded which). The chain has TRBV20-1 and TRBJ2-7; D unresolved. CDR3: CSARDLLFPYEQYF. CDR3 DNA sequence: TGCAGTGCTAGAGATCTACTGTTTCCCTACGAGCAGTACTTC.